The subject of this entry is one T cell receptor beta chain. Germline CDR1 is LGHNA and CDR2 is YSLEER. With V trimmed by 0 bases and J by 5 bases, 5 bases remained unmatched. This CDR3 has 15 amino acids. Sequencing used immunoSEQ multiplex PCR; TCRdb keeps in-frame clones, though not all of them. The top ten hold 0.6% to 0.8% of the sample, which has approximately 33,000 clones, around nine tenths seen once. The data are from a study of T cell changes during pregnancy in multiple sclerosis. This sequence joins TRBV4-3 and TRBJ2-3; 7 positions agree with TRBD1. This material consisted of CD4+ T cells from peripheral blood mononuclear cells, taken in the first trimester of pregnancy. This receptor was obtained from a female donor in good health, enrolled as a control in a pregnancy study. Here the CDR3 DNA reads TGCGCCAGCAGCCAAGATGTAGGGGGCCTAGATACGCAGTATTTT. Amino acids: CASSQDVGGLDTQYF.